This TCR beta chain was captured in a study of cytomegalovirus exposure and HLA in healthy donors. The CDR3 sequence is 16 residues long. The germline V gene encodes CDR1 SGDLS and CDR2 YYNGEE. Trimming stripped 3 bases from V and 11 bases from J, with 21 bases between. 60 Vbeta and 13 Jbeta primers were used in PCR. Measured with immunoSEQ multiplex PCR; TCRdb has only the in-frame clones, and not every one. This table holds around 82,000 clones, 78% found once. As concerns this clone: Its antigen is unknown.

Study observations and caveats: It was reported that TCR beta sequences correctly inferred the HLA-A and HLA-B alleles for most subjects. It was likely that a cluster of highly shared sequence variants was a sequencing artifact. Most TCR sequences showed up rarely, but some public TCRs showed up in many donors. Later work showed greater clonal expansion in HLA-associated TCR beta chains than in equally common others.

Sequencing was carried out using PBMCs. This TCR came from a male donor in good health and CMV-seropositive. The chain has TRBV9 and TRBJ1-6; D may be TRBD1 (5 bases). The CDR3 loop is CASSGAPGREEAPLHF. CDR3 DNA sequence: TGTGCCAGCAGCGGGGCCCCTGGCAGGGAGGAAGCACCCCTCCACTTT.